The T cell receptor (beta chain) described here comes from a study of Graves' ophthalmopathy and Graves' hyperthyroidism (dated by TCRdb to the late 2010s). Looking at the study overall: Peripheral blood was collected at initial diagnosis, before any treatment. The study used TCR beta repertoire signatures to distinguish Graves' ophthalmopathy from Graves' hyperthyroidism and to predict progression to ophthalmopathy. In total, 135 blood samples were TCR-sequenced: roughly 45 ophthalmopathy, some 75 hyperthyroidism and approximately 17 hyperthyroidism-to-ophthalmopathy patients. To explore V-J signatures that distinguish ophthalmopathy from hyperthyroidism, a discovery set of about a hundred patients was enrolled, made up of around 44 with ophthalmopathy and under 65 with stable hyperthyroidism. An independent validation cohort was composed of some 19 hyperthyroidism patients and some 16 patients who later progressed from hyperthyroidism to ophthalmopathy. In several hyperthyroidism patients, the T-cell repertoire of thyroid tissue was compared with the T-cell repertoire of blood. Following sampling, methimazole starting at 30 mg daily was administered to hyperthyroidism patients, and high-dose intravenous methylprednisolone was administered to ophthalmopathy patients.

For repertoire sequencing, the TCR beta CDR3 regions were amplified from RNA transcripts. HTBI primers and the Qiagen OneStep RT-PCR kit were used in a first-round RT-PCR, which was followed by a second-round multiplex PCR, size selection and purification. The libraries underwent paired-end sequencing with 100 bp reads on an Illumina HiSeq2000. Per the original workflow: SOAPnuke was used to process the reads, throwing out any read that had adapters, had uncalled bases, had a mean Phred below 15, or lacked an exact constant-primer or identifier match. COPE v1.2.5 was used to merge high-quality paired reads. Each unique nucleotide sequence was treated as a clonotype, and MiTCR v1.1 was used to align the clonotypes to the IMGT TRB V, D and J references. Analysis was restricted to V-J combinations with a frequency above 0.0001, which covered approximately 99% of repertoires. A TCR clonal expansion and chaos score per V-J combination was defined as the ratio of F50 clonal expansion to chaos observed in the TCRdist matrix. Welch's t-statistics and random forest were used to reduce the features to around 13 V-J combinations, which were then used as input to a naive Bayes classifier. Thyroid-blood repertoire similarity was quantified with the Morisita-Horn index. Starting from the raw public reads, TCRdb applied fastp trimming at Q25, assembled clones with MiXCR and retained in-frame beta chains. Each entry is one CDR3 protein sequence, shown with its most common DNA and genes. These V and J calls are TCRdb output, not the study's own analysis. The sample data list some 240,000 distinct CDR3 sequences, and around 50% of these were observed just once. The ten most abundant clones make up approximately 51% of the sample.

Between the V and J ends, shortened by 1 base and 0 bases respectively, the junction contains 10 bases. The CDR3 goes from the cysteine to the phenylalanine over 16 residues. The only DNA kept is the CDR3, 48 bases in frame from the first base. CDR1 and CDR2, looked up from the germline V gene, are SGHTA and FQGTGA. Notes on this clonotype: What antigen it recognizes has not been identified. It has no much larger one-base neighbor in the sample; base qualities were not kept.

Ophthalmopathy patients were characterized by moderately to severely active disease, a Clinical Activity Score of at least 3, a NOSPECS grade of at least 4, and a disease duration under 3 months. Patients with other autoimmune diseases, uncontrolled infections, pregnancy or lactation were excluded from the study. Clinical symptoms, serum thyroxine, TRAb, thyroid ultrasound and orbital computed tomography formed the basis of the diagnosis. Ficoll-Paque density gradient centrifugation was used to isolate PBMCs from under 11 ml of fresh peripheral blood. Trizol reagent was used to extract the total RNA, and its quality was then checked on an Agilent 2100 Bioanalyzer. The investigation overall reported the following: Most of the expanded thyroid clonotypes with a frequency above 0.001 were also detected in blood, and it was suggested that the thyroid immune response may be reflected by blood repertoires. The 13-signature model separated ophthalmopathy from stable hyperthyroidism with approximately 88% sensitivity and about 81% specificity in cross-validation, and 80%/75% in the test set. In validation, the model predicted ophthalmopathy progression with about 71% sensitivity and around 72% specificity; eleven to twelve predicted patients were CT-confirmed with GO in a median of about 7.1 months. Sample size was not predetermined statistically, and investigators were not blinded to group allocation.

The receptor was derived from an adult man with Graves' ophthalmopathy. Sequencing was performed on peripheral blood. The chain employs TRBV7-3 and TRBJ2-1; a weak D assignment points to TRBD2 (6 bases agree). The DNA is as follows: TGTGCCAGCAGCTTAATTGCGGGGAGCTCCTACAATGAGCAGTTCTTC. This codes for CASSLIAGSSYNEQFF.